This T cell receptor beta chain is drawn from a study of T cells in Graves' hyperthyroidism and ophthalmopathy (dated by TCRdb to about 2019). About the full investigation: Peripheral blood samples were taken at initial diagnosis, before any treatment was given. To identify distinguishing TCR V-J signatures, a discovery cohort of some 99 patients was used, comprising under 45 with Graves' ophthalmopathy and around 60 with stable Graves' hyperthyroidism. Prospective prediction of ophthalmopathy was tested in an independent validation cohort consisting of about 20 hyperthyroidism patients and some 17 patients who later progressed to ophthalmopathy. The 90 or so discovery patients were randomly split 7:3 into training and test sets. In addition, the study compared T-cell repertoires in thyroid tissue and in blood from several Graves' hyperthyroidism patients. Once sampling was done, hyperthyroidism patients were given methimazole at a starting dose of 30 mg daily, whereas ophthalmopathy patients were given high-dose intravenous methylprednisolone. TCR Vbeta CDR3 sequencing of roughly 140 peripheral blood samples (fewer than 45 ophthalmopathy, roughly 72 hyperthyroidism and approximately 17 progressor patients) is reported in the paper. Summary of the overall study and its limitations: Most expanded thyroid clonotypes (frequency above 0.001) were also found in blood, which suggests that blood repertoires may mirror thyroid immune responses. No statistical method was used to fix the sample size in advance, and group allocation was not hidden from the investigators. In validation, the model predicted progression to ophthalmopathy a median of around six months before onset, with about 70% sensitivity and roughly 79% specificity. A model built on a 13 V-J signature distinguished ophthalmopathy from stable hyperthyroidism, reaching 85% to 90% sensitivity and approximately 83% specificity in cross-validation and 80%/75% in testing.

As encoded in the germline V gene, CDR1 is MDHEN while CDR2 is SYDVKM. A distance of 10 bases separates the germline ends of V and J, which lose 1 base and 6 bases respectively. The cysteine opens and the phenylalanine closes a CDR3 of 15 amino acids. The retained sequence is limited to the CDR3, 45 bases, with the frame set at the first base. This clonotype was seen many times. The clone's antigen remains unknown. No much larger clone exists at a distance of one base, and base qualities are not known. The TCR beta CDR3 regions were amplified from RNA transcripts. A first-round RT-PCR of the TCR CDR3 used the HTBI primer set with the Qiagen OneStep RT-PCR kit. A second multiplex PCR round built the libraries, followed by size selection and purification. The libraries were sequenced on an Illumina HiSeq2000 using paired-end 100 bp reads. As for the original processing: SOAPnuke was used to process the raw data, removing reads that contained adapters or uncalled bases, had a mean Phred below 15, or lacked an exact match to the constant primer or identifier. High-quality paired reads were merged with COPE v1.2.5, and unique nucleotide sequences were defined as clonotypes. Clonotypes were aligned to IMGT TRBV, TRBD and TRBJ reference segments using MiTCR v1.1. The analysis was restricted to V-J combinations with a frequency above 0.0001, which together covered about 99% of the repertoires. A TCS score was defined as the ratio between F50 (clonal expansion) and ExV (chaos), using BLOSUM62-based TCRdist between CDR3 peptides within each V-J. Welch's t-statistics and random forest reduced roughly 540 V-J features to about 12, which were used in a naive Bayes classifier (R e1071). TCRdb trimmed public reads at Q25 via fastp, called clones via MiXCR and kept in-frame beta chains. Rows merge per CDR3 protein into single entries with the most common DNA and genes. These V and J calls are TCRdb output, not the study's own analysis. The sample table contains about 590,000 distinct CDR3 sequences; only one count was recorded for about a sixth of them. The top ten hold roughly 7.3% of the sample.

Stable Graves' hyperthyroidism was defined as no progression to ophthalmopathy during 18 months of follow-up. The hyperthyroidism patients were between 18 and 65 years old and newly diagnosed, with a disease duration of less than 2 months. The study excluded patients with uncontrolled infections, other autoimmune diseases, pregnancy or lactation. Diagnoses relied on clinical symptoms, serum thyroxine and TRAb, thyroid ultrasound and orbital computed tomography. PBMCs were isolated from about 10 ml of fresh peripheral blood by Ficoll-Paque density gradient centrifugation. Total RNA was extracted with Trizol reagent, and quality was checked on an Agilent 2100 Bioanalyzer.

This receptor was taken from a woman aged 25 to 39 with Graves' hyperthyroidism. Recombination joined TRBV28 with TRBJ1-6; the D gene cannot be resolved reliably. Material for sequencing was blood. The nucleotide sequence is TGTGCCAGCAGTTTATCGAGCCTACCTAATTCACCCCTCCACTTT. It is translated as CASSLSSLPNSPLHF.